This passage covers 10 T cell receptor beta chains from one sample sequenced in a study of immune evolution from preneoplasia to lung adenocarcinoma. Libraries were prepared by immunoSEQ multiplex PCR; TCRdb keeps only in-frame clonotypes and omits some of them. In the table there are 8,500 to 13,000 clones, roughly 85% of which are singletons. Sequenced input: FFPE minimally invasive lung adenocarcinoma tissue. These receptors came from a person aged 65 to 79 with lung adenocarcinoma.

Only a few counts were recorded for this clone. The V gene is TRBV19, the J gene TRBJ1-1; D is ambiguous. The V end was cut by 1 base, the J end by 12 bases, with 9 bases between. The CDR3 consists of 11 residues. In germline, CDR1 is LNHDA, CDR2 SQIVND (reference sequence). DNA for the CDR3: TGTGCCAGTAGTATAGGAGACGGTTCTTTCTTT. This translates into CASSIGDGSFF.

The genes are TRBV28 and TRBJ1-6; no definite D call. V was pared by 6 bases and J by 1 base, with 7 bases between. The germline V gene has CDR1 MDHEN and CDR2 SYDVKM. The CDR3 spans 14 residues. Written as DNA, the CDR3 is TGTGCCAGCAGCGGGGAATCCTATAATTCACCCCTCCACTTT. This codes for CASSGESYNSPLHF.

The chain links TRBV7-9 to TRBJ1-5, with 7 bases identical to TRBD1. The CDR3 length is 14 residues. From germline, CDR1 is SEHNR and CDR2 FQNEAQ (reference sequence). Trimming at V came to 1 base and at J to 5 bases, leaving 2 bases not matched to a gene. The CDR3 reads CASSLGQGDQPQHF. CDR3 nucleotide sequence: TGTGCCAGCAGCTTAGGACAGGGTGATCAGCCCCAGCATTTT. Variable domain in full (rest from reference TRBV7-9 and TRBJ1-5): DTGVSQNPRHKITKRGQNVTFRCDPISEHNRLYWYRQTLGQGPEFLTYFQNEAQLEKSRLLSDRFSAERPKGSFSTLEIQRTEQGDSAMYLCASSLGQGDQPQHFGDGTRLSIL.

With respect to this clone: One end of the junction fails to match germline, which may point to a read error. The chain is built from TRBV7-7 and TRBJ1-1; no clear D. The CDR3 has 9 amino acids. Germline values: CDR1 SSHAT, CDR2 FNYEAQ (reference sequence). In nucleotides, the CDR3 is TGTGCTAGCAGCTTTAGGGCTTTCTTT. Translating gives CASSFRAFF.

The chain carries TRBV5-4 and TRBJ2-5; D not certain. V gave up 4 bases and J gave up 3 bases, with 4 bases separating them. The CDR3 has 11 amino acids. Germline CDR1 and CDR2: SGHNT and YYREEE (reference sequence). For the CDR3, the DNA is TGTGCCAGCAGCACCAAAGAGACCCAGTACTTC. This codes for CASSTKETQYF.

This chain joins TRBV4-1 and TRBJ1-3; D may be TRBD1 (6 bases). The V gene's germline CDR1 is MGHRA and CDR2 YSYEKL. V lost 4 bases, J lost 2 bases, and 9 bases lay in between. CDR3 length: 14 residues. The CDR3: CASSPWTAGNTIYF. CDR3 DNA: TGCGCCAGCAGCCCATGGACAGCTGGAAACACCATATATTTT.

The chain is built from TRBV9 and TRBJ1-3, with D possibly being TRBD1 (6 bases). Between the trimmed V and J ends, which lost 6 bases and 4 bases, there was a span of 26 bases. Germline lookup yields CDR1 SGDLS and CDR2 YYNGEE. CDR3 length: 18 amino acids. The CDR3 protein is CASKPRGRGGGRGNTIYF. Written as DNA, the CDR3 is TGTGCCAGCAAGCCCCGGGGCAGGGGAGGTGGGAGAGGAAACACCATATATTTT.

The rearrangement joins TRBV7-2 to TRBJ1-2; D ambiguous. Germline-derived CDR1 and CDR2 are SGHTA and FQGNSA. Trimming stripped 6 bases from V and 2 bases from J, with 4 bases between. CDR3 length: 11 residues. The CDR3: CASSKNYGYTF. CDR3 nucleotide sequence: TGTGCCAGCAGTAAGAACTATGGCTACACCTTC.

The V call is TRBV30, the J call TRBJ1-1; D gene uncertain. The CDR3 covers 14 residues. Germline CDR1 and CDR2: GTSNPN and SVGIG (reference sequence). Trimming removed 0 bases at V and 4 bases at J, with 12 bases between. Here the CDR3 DNA reads TGTGCCTGGAGTGTCGCGGGGTTGAGCACTGAAGCTTTCTTT. Encoded protein: CAWSVAGLSTEAFF.

This clone was recorded once. The rearrangement links TRBV18 to TRBJ2-5; D tentatively fits TRBD1 or TRBD2 (5 bases each). Looked up from germline, CDR1 is KGHSH and CDR2 is LQKENI. The CDR3 contains 14 residues. Trimming left V 3 bases short and J 3 bases short, with 11 bases between. The CDR3 spells CASSPSGRKETQYF. The CDR3 DNA follows: TGTGCCAGCTCACCTTCGGGACGTAAAGAGACCCAGTACTTC. The complete variable domain, with remaining parts taken from reference TRBV18 and TRBJ2-5, reads NAGVMQNPRHLVRRRGQEARLRCSPMKGHSHVYWYRQLPEEGLKFMVYLQKENIIDESGMPKERFSAEFPKEGPSILRIQQVVRGDSAAYFCASSPSGRKETQYFGPGTRLLVL.